These T cell receptor beta chains were read from a single sample in a study of PD-1 blockade in mismatch repair-deficient tumors. The data were produced by immunoSEQ multiplex PCR, yet TCRdb's version contains in-frame clones alone and is incomplete. The sample has tens of thousands of clones, roughly 80% seen once. This specimen consisted of peripheral blood, obtained 4 weeks after starting pembrolizumab. The receptors originated from an adult with mismatch repair-deficient cancer. Both conserved end residues are part of each CDR3. The D gene is left open where the match is weak. Clone size, where shown, is once, few, many, or a class for clones that have expanded.

clone_size	j_call	v_call	d_call	cdr3_aa	cdr3_nt
NA	TRBJ1-2	TRBV21-1	NA	CASSSGTANYGYTF	TGTGCCAGCAGCTCCGGTACGGCTAACTATGGCTACACCTTC
NA	TRBJ1-1	TRBV28	NA	CASSLLRGNTEAFF	TGTGCCAGCAGTTTATTGCGGGGGAACACTGAAGCTTTCTTT
NA	TRBJ1-5	TRBV30	NA	CAWSERHGYSNQPQHF	TGTGCCTGGAGTGAACGCCACGGGTATAGCAATCAGCCCCAGCATTTT
NA	TRBJ2-7	TRBV6-1	TRBD2	CASSEDGSGGFGEQYF	TGTGCCAGCAGTGAAGATGGTAGCGGGGGCTTCGGGGAGCAGTACTTC
NA	TRBJ1-2	TRBV9	TRBD1	CASSVEGQGYGYTF	TGTGCCAGCAGCGTTGAAGGACAGGGGTATGGCTACACCTTC
NA	TRBJ2-3	TRBV5-5	TRBD1	CASSSTGGRTDTQYF	TGTGCCAGCAGCTCTACAGGGGGCAGGACAGATACGCAGTATTTT
once	TRBJ1-1	TRBV7-9	NA	CAGRGRRNTEAFF	TGTGCGGGGCGGGGTCGTCGGAACACTGAAGCTTTCTTT
NA	TRBJ2-5	TRBV5-1	NA	CASSLQETQYF	TGCGCCAGCAGCCTTCAAGAGACCCAGTACTTC
NA	TRBJ1-5	TRBV27	NA	CASSTTPAIGNQPQHF	TGTGCCAGCAGTACTACACCGGCGATCGGCAATCAGCCCCAGCATTTT
NA	TRBJ2-1	TRBV5-6	NA	CASSSGPWEFF	TGTGCCAGCAGCAGCGGGCCTTGGGAGTTCTTC
NA	TRBJ2-1	TRBV7-9	TRBD2	CASSLWTSGGNEQFF	TGTGCCAGCAGCCTGTGGACTAGCGGTGGCAATGAGCAGTTCTTC
NA	TRBJ2-5	TRBV12-5	TRBD1	CASGLGRGQETQYF	TGTGCTAGTGGTTTAGGCAGGGGGCAAGAGACCCAGTACTTC
NA	TRBJ1-1	TRBV5-1	NA	CASSSTGEAFF	TGCGCCAGCAGCTCGACAGGTGAAGCTTTCTTT
NA	TRBJ2-3	TRBV5-1	NA	CASSLSPQADTQYF	TGCGCCAGCAGCTTGAGCCCCCAAGCGGATACGCAGTATTTT
once	TRBJ2-3	TRBV29-1	NA	CSVDWGTAADTQYF	TGCAGCGTTGATTGGGGGACGGCCGCAGATACGCAGTATTTT
NA	TRBJ1-3	TRBV5-5	NA	CASSPRTYSGNTIYF	TGTGCCAGCAGTCCTAGGACCTACTCTGGAAACACCATATATTTT
NA	TRBJ2-7	TRBV10-3	NA	CAIMGSSYEQYF	TGTGCCATCATGGGGTCCTCCTACGAGCAGTACTTC
NA	TRBJ2-5	TRBV19	NA	CASSIAETQYF	TGTGCCAGTAGTATTGCAGAGACCCAGTACTTC
NA	TRBJ2-7	TRBV9	NA	CASSPVEGIYEQYF	TGTGCCAGCAGCCCAGTGGAGGGAATTTACGAGCAGTACTTC
NA	TRBJ2-1	TRBV11-3	TRBD2	CASSLNSGRFNNEQFF	TGTGCCAGCAGCTTAAATAGCGGGAGGTTCAACAATGAGCAGTTCTTC
NA	TRBJ1-4	TRBV7-2	NA	CASSPGIVEKLFF	TGTGCCAGCAGCCCGGGGATTGTCGAAAAACTGTTTTTT
NA	TRBJ1-1	TRBV11-2	TRBD1	CASSSNRGAMNTEAFF	TGTGCCAGCAGCTCCAACAGGGGGGCCATGAACACTGAAGCTTTCTTT
NA	TRBJ1-1	TRBV19	NA	CASSIYGGTEAFF	TGTGCCAGTAGTATATATGGGGGCACTGAAGCTTTCTTT
NA	TRBJ2-2	TRBV13	TRBD2	CASSPPSSSPGLAGVEAGELFF	TGTGCCAGCAGCCCCCCCTCCTCATCACCGGGACTAGCGGGAGTAGAGGCCGGGGAGCTGTTTTTT
NA	TRBJ1-3	TRBV7-2	TRBD1	CASSLKVSGGGNAGNTIYF	TGTGCCAGCAGCTTAAAAGTTTCAGGGGGAGGTAATGCTGGAAACACCATATATTTT
many	TRBJ1-2	TRBV2	NA	CASSDNGYTF	TGTGCCAGCAGTGATAATGGCTACACCTTC
NA	TRBJ2-1	TRBV10-3	TRBD2	CAINPGLADNEQFF	TGTGCCATCAACCCGGGACTAGCGGACAATGAGCAGTTCTTC
NA	TRBJ2-1	TRBV9	TRBD2	CASSVAGGGYYNEQFF	TGTGCCAGCAGCGTAGCGGGGGGAGGATACTACAATGAGCAGTTCTTC
NA	TRBJ2-2	TRBV29-1	TRBD1	CSVDKGASTGELFF	TGCAGCGTTGACAAGGGGGCAAGCACCGGGGAGCTGTTTTTT
NA	TRBJ2-1	TRBV9	TRBD2	CASSVVSSGLYNEQFF	TGTGCCAGCAGCGTAGTGTCTAGCGGACTCTACAATGAGCAGTTCTTC
NA	TRBJ1-1	TRBV30	NA	CAWGAGAQAFF	TGTGCCTGGGGAGCGGGGGCGCAAGCTTTCTTT
NA	TRBJ2-5	TRBV10-1	NA	CASRPTGFGKYF	TGCGCCAGCAGACCAACAGGTTTTGGGAAGTACTTC
NA	TRBJ1-5	TRBV19	NA	CASSMMAQGSQPQHF	TGTGCCAGTAGTATGATGGCGCAGGGTTCTCAGCCCCAGCATTTT
NA	TRBJ1-1	TRBV5-6	NA	CASSLLQGDQIMNTEAFF	TGTGCCAGCAGCTTGCTACAGGGCGATCAGATAATGAACACTGAAGCTTTCTTT
few	TRBJ1-2	TRBV19	NA	CASSFDLTGYGYTF	TGTGCCAGTAGTTTTGACCTTACGGGCTATGGCTACACCTTC
NA	TRBJ2-7	TRBV4-1	TRBD1	CASSLGDRGLNEQYF	TGCGCCAGCAGCCTAGGTGACAGGGGGCTCAACGAGCAGTACTTC
NA	TRBJ2-7	TRBV29-1	TRBD1	CSVGFDRGVYEQYF	TGCAGCGTCGGCTTTGACAGGGGAGTCTACGAGCAGTACTTC
NA	TRBJ2-5	TRBV27	NA	CASKSAAVGKTQYF	TGTGCCAGCAAGTCAGCGGCAGTAGGAAAGACCCAGTACTTC
few	TRBJ1-5	TRBV7-9	TRBD1	CASSQGGGAYQPQHF	TGTGCCAGCAGCCAGGGGGGGGGCGCGTACCAGCCCCAGCATTTT
NA	TRBJ2-3	TRBV29-1	NA	CSATLLATDTQYF	TGCAGCGCTACACTATTAGCAACTGATACGCAGTATTTT
few	TRBJ2-7	TRBV12-5	NA	CASGLSSEQYF	TGTGCTAGTGGTCTCTCTTCCGAGCAGTACTTC
NA	TRBJ1-1	TRBV4-3	TRBD1	CASSQGWTGKNTEAFF	TGCGCCAGCAGCCAAGGATGGACAGGGAAAAACACTGAAGCTTTCTTT
NA	TRBJ2-3	TRBV11-2	TRBD2	CASSTRDSGSTDTQYF	TGTGCCAGCAGCACCCGGGATAGCGGGAGCACAGATACGCAGTATTTT
NA	TRBJ2-7	TRBV6-1	TRBD2	CATEKLAGVSYEQYF	TGTGCCACCGAGAAACTAGCGGGAGTATCCTACGAGCAGTACTTC
few	TRBJ2-7	TRBV30	NA	CAWSREPLHEQYF	TGTGCCTGGAGCCGGGAGCCCCTACACGAGCAGTACTTC
NA	TRBJ2-3	TRBV7-6	TRBD2	CASSGRLAGVGYGTQYF	TGTGCCAGCAGCGGCCGGTTGGCGGGAGTAGGGTACGGTACGCAGTATTTT
few	TRBJ2-7	TRBV11-3	NA	CASSFQSSREQYF	TGTGCCAGCAGCTTTCAATCCTCGCGAGAGCAGTACTTC
NA	TRBJ2-7	TRBV2	NA	CASSVENGGNEQYF	TGTGCCAGCAGTGTTGAGAACGGGGGTAACGAGCAGTACTTC
NA	TRBJ1-5	TRBV19	NA	CASSTLTRQNQPQHF	TGTGCCAGTAGTACCTTGACAAGACAAAATCAGCCCCAGCATTTT
NA	TRBJ2-1	TRBV11-3	TRBD2	CASSRGGGEPYNEQFF	TGTGCCAGCAGCCGGGGGGGCGGGGAGCCTTACAATGAGCAGTTCTTC
NA	TRBJ1-1	TRBV5-4	NA	CASSPFGGTEAFF	TGTGCCAGCAGCCCCTTCGGGGGCACTGAAGCTTTCTTT
NA	TRBJ2-3	TRBV5-1	NA	CASSLGVPSEGDTQYF	TGCGCCAGCAGCTTGGGTGTGCCTAGCGAAGGAGATACGCAGTATTTT
NA	TRBJ2-1	TRBV7-3	TRBD2	CASSWMGGSSYNEQFF	TGTGCCAGCAGCTGGATGGGGGGGAGCTCCTACAATGAGCAGTTCTTC
few	TRBJ1-1	TRBV29-1	NA	CSVAGRGNTEAFF	TGCAGCGTTGCTGGCAGGGGGAACACTGAAGCTTTCTTT
NA	TRBJ1-1	TRBV19	NA	CASKSPGLHTEAFF	TGTGCCAGTAAGTCCCCAGGATTACACACTGAAGCTTTCTTT
NA	TRBJ2-7	TRBV7-9	TRBD2	CASSPTGTSSYEQYF	TGTGCCAGCAGCCCCACCGGGACTAGCTCTTACGAGCAGTACTTC
once	TRBJ1-5	TRBV6-1	TRBD1	CASSEPGTGGNQPQHF	TGTGCCAGCAGTGAACCCGGGACAGGGGGCAATCAGCCCCAGCATTTT
NA	TRBJ2-1	TRBV11-3	NA	CASSESGLYKDEQFF	TGTGCCAGCAGCGAAAGCGGACTCTACAAGGATGAGCAGTTCTTC
NA	TRBJ1-3	TRBV6-1	NA	CASSERGAGNTIYF	TGTGCCAGCAGTGAACGGGGGGCAGGAAACACCATATATTTT